A single sample is the source of the 24 T cell receptor beta chains below, sequenced in a study of regulatory T cells in long-lasting Graves disease. The sample's time point: persistent/refractory GD, antithyroid drugs over 5 years with positive TRAb. Following extraction of RNA from PBMCs, that RNA was used to make the TCR library. Assembly of TCR beta libraries relied on iRepertoire HTBI primers together with Arm-PCR of CDR3 regions. MiXCR, run by TCRdb on the multiplex PCR reads, gives a single entry per CDR3 protein. Of almost 350,000 distinct CDR3 sequences listed, 15% to 20% are singletons. This specimen consisted of peripheral blood mononuclear cells (PBMCs), obtained when the disease was refractory, from a patient treated with antithyroid drugs. These receptors were obtained from a female donor with Graves disease.

This clonotype appeared a few times. The DNA for the CDR3 is TGTGCCACCGGACAGGGGCTTAACACCGGGGAGCTGTTTTTT. Its translation: CATGQGLNTGELFF. The chain recombines TRBV2 with TRBJ2-2, with TRBD1 matching 9 bases. This CDR3 region has 14 residues. The V segment lost 10 bases and the J segment 2 bases; nucleotides outside the gene matches: 5. Per germline, CDR1 SNHLY and CDR2 FYNNEI.

This rearrangement joins TRBV30 to TRBJ1-1; no definite D call. The V gene lost 2 bases and the J gene lost 4 bases, with 8 bases spanning the gap. Germline CDR1 reads GTSNPN; CDR2 reads SVGIG (reference sequence). CDR3 length equals 12 residues. The CDR3 DNA is TGTGCCTGGAGTACCTCTAGCACTGAAGCTTTCTTT. Amino acid sequence: CAWSTSSTEAFF.

V gene TRBV20-1 combines with J gene TRBJ1-1; a weak D match, TRBD1 (6 bases). The CDR3 runs to 12 residues. Between the trimmed V and J ends, which lost 3 bases and 5 bases, there was a span of 10 bases. Germline-derived CDR1 and CDR2 are DFQATT and SNEGSKA (reference sequence). The CDR3 reads CSASRGATEAFF. Here the CDR3 DNA reads TGCAGTGCTAGCCGGGGGGCAACTGAAGCTTTCTTT.

The V call is TRBV3-1, the J call TRBJ2-5, with D possibly matching TRBD1 (6 bases). Trimming removed 4 bases at V and 5 bases at J, with 20 bases between. CDR3 size: 16 residues. Germline values: CDR1 LGHDT, CDR2 YNNKEL (reference sequence). DNA of the CDR3: TGTGCCAGCAGCCCCCGACAGGCTGTTGGGCAGGAGACCCAGTACTTC. It translates to CASSPRQAVGQETQYF.

This clonotype showed up just a few times. The rearrangement joins TRBV5-1 to TRBJ1-1; D is unresolved. This CDR3 is 13 amino acids long. V was clipped by 5 bases and J by 0 bases, with 8 bases between them. The germline V gene has CDR1 SGHRS and CDR2 YFSETQ. CDR3 sequence: CASSRELNTEAFF. CDR3 coding DNA: TGCGCCAGCAGTCGCGAGCTGAACACTGAAGCTTTCTTT.

This clonotype appeared many times. The CDR3 loop is CASSLEFGNVGTGELFF. The CDR3 nucleotides are TGTGCCAGCAGCTTGGAATTCGGGAACGTGGGCACCGGGGAGCTGTTTTTT. The rearrangement uses TRBV7-2 and TRBJ2-2; D is possibly TRBD2 (5 bases). CDR3 size: 17 residues. In germline, CDR1 is SGHTA, CDR2 FQGNSA. Trimming stripped 3 bases from V and 4 bases from J, with 18 bases between.

This clonotype was recorded many times. The junction departs from germline at one end; a sequencing error may be responsible. The genes are TRBV12-3 or TRBV12-4 and TRBJ1-2; D perhaps matches TRBD1 (5 bases). CDR3 length: 12 amino acids. The CDR3: CASSILEEGNNF. The CDR3 bases are TGTGCCAGCAGCATATTGGAGGAGGGGAATAACTTC.

The V and J genes are TRBV28 and TRBJ2-1, with TRBD2 as a possible D gene (6 bases). The ends were cut back, 1 base at V and 4 bases at J, with 11 bases in the middle. CDR1 is MDHEN, CDR2 SYDVKM, per germline. The CDR3 contains 15 residues. The CDR3 protein is CASSLSRGLYNEQFF. DNA of the CDR3: TGTGCCAGCAGTTTATCGCGGGGTTTATACAATGAGCAGTTCTTC.

This clonotype appeared a single time. The genes are TRBV12-3 or TRBV12-4 and TRBJ2-3; 9 nucleotides agree with TRBD2. V shed 3 bases, J shed 5 bases, and the junction held 6 bases outside the gene matches. The CDR3 is 15 amino acids. CDR3 region: CASSFGGGAIDTQYF. The CDR3 DNA sequence: TGTGCCAGCAGTTTTGGCGGGGGGGCCATAGATACGCAGTATTTT.

This clonotype was found a few times. The chain couples TRBV7-8 to TRBJ2-1; D assignment may be TRBD1 or TRBD2 (5 bases each). Germline V gives CDR1 SGHVS, CDR2 FQNEAQ. Trimming shortened V by 2 bases and J by 0 bases, and 14 bases separated the two germline ends. This CDR3 region has 17 residues. CDR3 amino acids: CASSLNGALSSYNEQFF. CDR3 DNA: TGTGCCAGCAGCTTAAACGGGGCCCTCAGCTCCTACAATGAGCAGTTCTTC. Complete variable domain (other parts from reference TRBV7-8 and TRBJ2-1): GAGVSQSPRYKVAKRGQDVALRCDPISGHVSLFWYQQALGQGPEFLTYFQNEAQLDKSGLPSDRFFAERPEGSVSTLKIQRTQQEDSAVYLCASSLNGALSSYNEQFFGPGTRLTVL.

Many counts were recorded for this clonotype. The CDR3 bases are TGTGCCAGCAGTACACAGGGGGTGGAACAGACCCAGTACTTC. Its translation: CASSTQGVEQTQYF. The V and J genes are TRBV6-2 or TRBV6-3 and TRBJ2-5, with 8 bases lining up with TRBD1. The CDR3 has 14 amino acids. V was clipped by 5 bases and J by 6 bases; unmatched bases: 8. Looked up from germline, CDR1 is MNHEY and CDR2 is SVGEGT.

The J gene is TRBJ2-2, the V gene TRBV14; weak D call: TRBD1 (6 bases). The CDR3 contains 17 residues. V lost 0 bases and J 6 bases, leaving 17 bases between the germline ends. Germline V gives CDR1 SGHDN, CDR2 FVKESK. The CDR3, as DNA: TGTGCCAGCAGCCAAGATATTGGTCCGGGACATCCCGGGGAGCTGTTTTTT. Translating gives CASSQDIGPGHPGELFF.

The chain recombines TRBV25-1 with TRBJ2-5, with 11 nucleotides matching TRBD2. The germline CDR1 and CDR2 sequences are MGHDK and SYGVNS. The CDR3 totals 15 residues. V lost 2 bases and J lost 2; bases outside the gene matches: 1. CDR3 protein: CASSEASGGQETQYF. In DNA form, the CDR3 reads TGTGCCAGCAGTGAAGCTAGCGGGGGGCAAGAGACCCAGTACTTC. The variable domain in full, completed from reference TRBV25-1 and TRBJ2-5, reads EADIYQTPRYLVIGTGKKITLECSQTMGHDKMYWYQQDPGMELHLIHYSYGVNSTEKGDLSSESTVSRIRTEHFPLTLESARPSHTSQYLCASSEASGGQETQYFGPGTRLLVL.

This clonotype was counted many times. J is TRBJ1-2 and V is TRBV11-2, with a tentative D call TRBD1 (5 bases). Germline V CDR1 and CDR2: SGHAT, FQNNGV. This CDR3 region has 15 residues. Trimming stripped 7 bases from V and 2 bases from J, with 17 bases between. This chain's CDR3 is CASTPGAVLNYGYTF. CDR3 in DNA: TGTGCCAGCACCCCCGGGGCAGTCCTCAACTATGGCTACACCTTC.

V and J are TRBV5-1 and TRBJ2-7; TRBD2 agrees at 8 bases. CDR1 and CDR2 from the germline V gene are SGHRS and YFSETQ. The length of the CDR3 is 15 residues. Trimming at V came to 4 bases and at J to 5 bases, leaving 11 bases not matched to a gene. The CDR3, as DNA: TGCGCCAGCAGCGCCGTAGCGGGACCGCTTAACGAGCAGTACTTC. Translated: CASSAVAGPLNEQYF.

This clonotype was seen more than once but under ten times. The chain carries TRBV7-9 and TRBJ2-7; 13 bases match TRBD2. CDR1 and CDR2 from the germline V gene are SEHNR and FQNEAQ (reference sequence). V was clipped by 4 bases and J by 3 bases; unmatched bases: 9. This CDR3 is 17 amino acids long. CDR3 sequence reads: CASSSIRRTSGSYEQYF. In DNA, the CDR3 is TGTGCCAGCAGCTCAATCCGACGGACTAGCGGGAGCTACGAGCAGTACTTC.

This clonotype showed up just a few times. This chain joins TRBV29-1 and TRBJ1-2, with 9 positions matching TRBD1. Germline V CDR1 and CDR2: SQVTM, ANQGSEA. The V gene end was trimmed by 5 bases and the J gene end by 4 bases; junction bases not matched to a gene: 8. The CDR3 length is 14 residues. The CDR3 DNA reads as TGCAGCGTTACTGGACAGGGGCCCCTCTATGGCTACACCTTC. It yields the protein CSVTGQGPLYGYTF.

At least ten counts were recorded for this clonotype. The rearrangement links TRBV12-3 or TRBV12-4 to TRBJ1-5; TRBD1 is a possible D gene (6 bases). The CDR3 has 16 residues. V lost 1 base, J lost 4 bases, and 14 bases lay in between. The CDR3 DNA follows: TGTGCCAGCAGTTTAGAACCGGGACATGGTAATCAGCCCCAGCATTTT. Encoded protein: CASSLEPGHGNQPQHF.

This clonotype came up many times. CDR3 DNA: TGTGCCAGCATACGGGGGGCGTTGGAGACCCAGTACTTC. It is translated as CASIRGALETQYF. V and J are TRBV2 and TRBJ2-5; D is perhaps TRBD2 (7 bases). There are 13 residues in the CDR3. V gave up 7 bases and J gave up 5 bases, with 14 bases separating them. Germline CDR1 and CDR2: SNHLY and FYNNEI.

The J gene is TRBJ2-5, the V gene TRBV20-1, with TRBD2 matching over 7 bases. Trimming removed 6 bases from V and 5 bases from J; junction bases left unmatched: 18. Per the germline V gene, CDR1 is DFQATT and CDR2 is SNEGSKA (reference sequence). CDR3 length: 16 residues. CDR3 nucleotides: TGCAGTGCAACTCTTACCCCGGGAGGCTCGAGTGAGACCCAGTACTTC. Translation gives CSATLTPGGSSETQYF.

This clonotype was detected many times. CDR3 in amino acids: CASRFGFGANVLTF. The DNA for the CDR3 is TGTGCCAGTAGGTTCGGGTTTGGGGCCAACGTCCTGACTTTC. V gene TRBV19 combines with J gene TRBJ2-6; D gene unclear. The CDR3 length is 14 residues. The germline V and J ends were trimmed by 6 bases and 3 bases, with 9 bases remaining between them. Germline V gives CDR1 LNHDA, CDR2 SQIVND (reference sequence).

As concerns this clonotype: Since a much larger clone is just one base distant, this may be a read error. No conserved phenylalanine or tryptophan is present at the end of the CDR3, so a read error is the likely explanation. The rearrangement joins TRBV12-3 or TRBV12-4 to TRBJ1-2; the D is unclear. Trimming took off 0 bases at V and 4 bases at J, with 12 bases between the two ends. CDR3 length: 15 amino acids. Here the CDR3 reads CASSLAVSGSYGYTL. The DNA for the CDR3 is TGTGCCAGCAGTTTAGCGGTATCGGGAAGCTATGGCTACACCCTC.

This clonotype was detected ten times or more. The chain has TRBV27 and TRBJ1-2; D not resolved. This CDR3 is built from 14 residues. V lost 0 bases and J 6 bases, leaving 11 bases between the germline ends. In germline, CDR1 is MNHEY, CDR2 SMNVEV (reference sequence). CDR3 in amino acids: CASSLSPPGHGYTF. The CDR3 DNA reads TGTGCCAGCAGTTTATCTCCCCCGGGCCATGGCTACACCTTC.

On this clonotype: An end of the junction does not agree with germline; a read error may underlie this. J is TRBJ1-3 and V is TRBV5-1, with D hard to call. Germline V CDR1 and CDR2: SGHRS, YFSETQ. The CDR3 contains 14 residues. The CDR3 is CASSFKFAGNTIYF. The CDR3 coding sequence is TGTGCCAGCAGCTTTAAATTTGCTGGAAACACCATATATTTT. The full variable domain, in which reference TRBV5-1 and TRBJ1-3 provide the parts outside the CDR3, is KAGVTQTPRYLIKTRGQQVTLSCSPISGHRSVSWYQQTPGQGLQFLFEYFSETQRNKGNFPGRFSGRQFSNSRSEMNVSTLELGDSALYLCASSFKFAGNTIYFGEGSWLTVV.